This T cell receptor beta chain came from a study of lymphopenia after photon versus proton radiotherapy. The study's findings and limits: Larger post-nadir TCR diversity loss correlated inversely with survival in deceased patients.

TCRdb's copy holds only in-frame clones and misses some; the assay was immunoSEQ multiplex PCR. This table has approximately 91,000 clones, 80% to 90% appearing once. As concerns this clone: The antigen is not known.

Germline V gives CDR1 MNHNS, CDR2 SASEGT. Trimming removed 2 bases from V and 5 bases from J; junction bases left unmatched: 5. The CDR3 has 15 amino acids. The starting material was peripheral blood, obtained from a patient treated with proton-based radiotherapy. The V call is TRBV6-1, the J call TRBJ2-7; 11 nucleotides match TRBD2. This clonotype was obtained from a man between 60 and 70 years old with pancreatic cancer. The CDR3 reads CASSEIGTSGDEQYF. The CDR3 DNA reads as TGTGCCAGCAGTGAAATAGGGACTAGCGGCGACGAGCAGTACTTC.